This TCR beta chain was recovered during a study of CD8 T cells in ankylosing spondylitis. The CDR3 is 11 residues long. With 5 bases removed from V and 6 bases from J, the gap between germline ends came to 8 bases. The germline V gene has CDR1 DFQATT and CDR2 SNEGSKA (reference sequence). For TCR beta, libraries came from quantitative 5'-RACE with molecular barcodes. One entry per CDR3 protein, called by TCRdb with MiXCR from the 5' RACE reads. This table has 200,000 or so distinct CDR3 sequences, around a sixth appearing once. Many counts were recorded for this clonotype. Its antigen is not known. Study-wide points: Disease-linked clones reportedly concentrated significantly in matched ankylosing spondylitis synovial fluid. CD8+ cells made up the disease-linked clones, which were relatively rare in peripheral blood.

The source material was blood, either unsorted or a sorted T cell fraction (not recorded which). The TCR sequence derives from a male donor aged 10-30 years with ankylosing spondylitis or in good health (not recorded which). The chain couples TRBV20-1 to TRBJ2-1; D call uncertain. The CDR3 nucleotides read TGCAGTGCTCCACATCTCAATGAGCAGTTCTTC. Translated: CSAPHLNEQFF.